Here is one T cell receptor beta chain with its context. Its specificity is unknown. The data are from a study of T cells expressing NK-cell markers. General study results and limits: Several donors' CD3+CD56-NKG2C+ cells were dominated by the same clonotypes.

Following a re-call of the 5' RACE reads, TCRdb has one entry per CDR3 protein and lacks DNA. This table lists 550,000 to 600,000 distinct CDR3 sequences. The germline CDR1 and CDR2 sequences are SGHRS and YFSETQ. The CDR3 loop spans 13 amino acids. The specimen sequenced was blood T cells: a sorted CD56 or NKG2C T cell subset, CD4+ or CD8+ T cells, or bulk PBMC T cells (not recorded which). The source is a man younger than 30 in good health. V and J are TRBV5-1 and TRBJ1-1. This CDR3 is CASSLSENTEAFF.